This T cell receptor (beta chain) derives from a study of human versus mouse CDR3 diversity and MHC coevolution. Clones were sequenced by immunoSEQ multiplex PCR, and TCRdb holds only the in-frame ones, with some missing. The sample lists about 73,000 clones, 92% occurring once. The receptor comes from a person aged 25 to 75 in good health. Sequenced input: naive CD4+ T cells from blood. Stated subset: CD45RO-negative CD62L-positive naive CD4 T cells.

The CDR3 reads CASSSIPRQVDHGYTF. In nucleotides, the CDR3 is TGTGCCAGCAGCTCGATCCCAAGACAGGTTGACCATGGCTACACCTTC. The chain has TRBV5-4 and TRBJ1-2; maybe TRBD1 (6 bases). This CDR3 comprises 16 residues. Trimming pared 3 bases from V and 6 bases from J, leaving 21 bases between. The germline V gene has CDR1 SGHNT and CDR2 YYREEE (reference sequence).